The TCR beta chain described here comes from a study of regulatory T cells in long-lasting Graves disease. Study information: New Graves' disease cases had less than 3 months of antithyroid drugs.

Both iRepertoire HTBI primers and Arm-PCR of CDR3 regions were used to build the TCR beta libraries. TCRdb re-called the multiplex PCR reads through MiXCR, storing one row per CDR3 protein. Of around 460,000 distinct CDR3 sequences in the sample, 14% are singletons; the top ten hold roughly 18%. There are many counts of this clonotype. Its antigen is undetermined. CDR1 and CDR2 (germline): SGHTA, FQGNSA. The V end lost 5 bases, the J end lost 7 bases, and 17 bases lay between the germline ends. This CDR3 spans 14 amino acids. Time point specified: newly diagnosed GD, antithyroid drugs for less than 3 months. TCR sequences were obtained from RNA taken from PBMCs. Study-wide results and limits: Graves' patients with persistent disease showed TCR diversity lower than patients newly diagnosed.

These same records also appear under a second study, on T cells in Graves' hyperthyroidism and ophthalmopathy. As reported in that work: The HTBI primer set served for first-round RT-PCR of the TCR CDR3. Most expanded thyroid clonotypes above 0.001 recurred in blood.

Sequencing was performed on peripheral blood mononuclear cells (PBMCs), taken at new diagnosis, from a patient treated with antithyroid drugs. This sequence originates from a woman aged 50 to 65 with Graves disease. This sequence joins TRBV7-2 and TRBJ1-1; D may be TRBD1 (5 bases). CDR3 sequence: CASSKRQTELEAFF. Written as DNA, the CDR3 is TGTGCCAGCAGCAAACGACAGACAGAACTTGAAGCTTTCTTT.